This T cell receptor beta chain comes out of a study of T-cell reconstitution after alpha-beta-depleted transplantation in children. Germline lookup yields CDR1 SNHLY and CDR2 FYNNEI. Trimming cost V 6 bases and J 9 bases, with 6 bases left between them. The CDR3 is made up of 10 amino acids. TCRbeta library construction was performed incorporating unique molecular identifiers. In TCRdb, the PCR reads were re-called with MiXCR into one record per CDR3 protein. The sample has a few hundred thousand distinct CDR3 sequences; approximately 13% are singletons. About this clonotype: A much larger clone lies a single base off, so this may be a read error.

J is TRBJ2-1 and V is TRBV2; possibly TRBD2 for D (6 bases). The sequenced sample was PBMCs from the stem cell graft donor, obtained from the stem cell graft. The clonotype originates from a human donor who donated a stem cell graft to a child with combined immunodeficiency. CDR3 in DNA: TGTGCCAGCAGGGGGGGTGAGCAGTTCTTC. This sequence encodes CASRGGEQFF.